A single sample gave rise to the 9 T cell receptor beta chains below, sequenced in a study of OX40 agonist ivuxolimab in advanced cancers. The table came from immunoSEQ multiplex PCR; TCRdb's copy has only in-frame clones and leaves some out. The sample records roughly 70,000 clones, about 85% being singletons. The sample consisted of CD4+ or CD8+ T cells sorted from blood, taken in a trial of the OX40 agonist ivuxolimab. The source of these receptors is an adult with an advanced solid tumor such as melanoma, head and neck, liver or kidney cancer.

V usage is TRBV27 and J usage is TRBJ1-1; TRBD1 matches at 8 bases. Germline V gene data show CDR1 as MNHEY and CDR2 as SMNVEV (reference sequence). V trimming: 8 bases; J trimming: 7 bases; junction bases outside the gene matches: 18. The CDR3 runs 16 residues. The CDR3 DNA sequence: TGTGCCAGCCGTAAAACTCTACAGGGGGGCCCTGGTGAAGCTTTCTTT. Protein product: CASRKTLQGGPGEAFF.

DNA for the CDR3: TGTGCCAGTAGTATTGAACAGGGAGGGAGCTACGAGCAGTACTTC. It is translated as CASSIEQGGSYEQYF. The gene calls are TRBV19 and TRBJ2-7, with TRBD2 as a possible D gene (7 bases). Deletions cut 3 bases from V and 3 bases from J, with 15 bases between. Per germline, CDR1 LNHDA and CDR2 SQIVND (reference sequence). There are 15 residues in the CDR3.

The chain joins TRBV5-4 to TRBJ2-3, with D tentatively TRBD1 (5 bases). V was cut by 6 bases and J by 1 base, with 12 bases left in between. Per germline, CDR1 SGHNT and CDR2 YYREEE (reference sequence). This CDR3 comprises 14 residues. CDR3 coding DNA: TGTGCCAGCACCCAGGGCCTTCGCACAGATACGCAGTATTTT. This encodes CASTQGLRTDTQYF.

The J gene is TRBJ2-1, the V gene TRBV6-6; D remains unclear. The CDR3 sequence is 13 residues long. Germline values: CDR1 MNHNY, CDR2 SVGAGI (reference sequence). V lost 2 bases and J 8 bases, leaving 10 bases between the germline ends. The chain's CDR3 is CASSYDPWDEQFF. The CDR3 DNA follows: TGTGCCAGCAGTTACGACCCGTGGGATGAGCAGTTCTTC.

This sequence joins TRBV7-6 and TRBJ1-1; no definite D call. Germline values: CDR1 SGHVS, CDR2 FNYEAQ. CDR3 length: 13 amino acids. Trimming stripped 2 bases from V and 8 bases from J, with 12 bases between. In DNA, the CDR3 is TGTGCCAGCAGCTTATCCACCGGGAGGGAAGCTTTCTTT. This translates into CASSLSTGREAFF.

The chain is built from TRBV10-3 and TRBJ1-5, with TRBD1 as a possible D gene (5 bases). V gave up 2 bases and J gave up 5 bases, with 10 bases separating them. This CDR3 region has 14 residues. Germline V CDR1 and CDR2: ENHRY, SYGVKD. CDR3 bases: TGTGCCATCAGTGAGCGCAGGGACCATCAGCCCCAGCATTTT. Its protein product is CAISERRDHQPQHF.

The chain joins TRBV7-2 to TRBJ1-3; D unresolved. The germline V gene has CDR1 SGHTA and CDR2 FQGNSA. With 1 base removed from V and 1 base from J, the gap between germline ends came to 5 bases. The CDR3 runs to 14 residues. Here the CDR3 DNA reads TGTGCCAGCAGCTTAGGGATTTCTGGAAACACCATATATTTT. This sequence encodes CASSLGISGNTIYF.

V usage is TRBV7-2 and J usage is TRBJ2-1, with 11 nucleotides matching TRBD2. Germline V lookup: CDR1 SGHTA, CDR2 FQGNSA. The ends lost 5 bases at V and 4 bases at J; junction bases unmatched: 4. This CDR3 is built from 15 residues. The CDR3 sequence: CASSRGLAVYNEQFF. The CDR3 DNA follows: TGTGCCAGCAGCCGGGGACTAGCGGTATACAATGAGCAGTTCTTC.

The genes are TRBV7-2 and TRBJ2-3; 15 positions agree with TRBD2. CDR1 and CDR2 from the germline V gene are SGHTA and FQGNSA. J lost 0 bases, V lost 5 bases, and 6 bases had no gene match. The CDR3 extends over 18 amino acids. CDR3 protein: CASSGGTSGGTSTDTQYF. CDR3 sequence (DNA): TGTGCCAGCAGCGGAGGGACTAGCGGGGGGACTAGCACAGATACGCAGTATTTT.